This is a list of T cell receptor beta chains from one sample in a study of blood T cells in healthy people across ages. TCRdb ran MiXCR on the 5' RACE reads and lists one entry per CDR3 protein. The sample holds roughly 700,000 distinct CDR3 sequences, about 52% seen once. The specimen was blood. Receptors originate from a woman in her fifties or sixties in good health. Both conserved end residues are part of each CDR3. D genes are given only for firm matches. Clone size is given for some rows only: seen once, a few or many times, or a class if the clone is expanded.

D: NA; V: TRBV20-1; J: TRBJ1-6; size: few; CDR3: CSVVNDYNSPLHF; DNA: TGCAGTGTCGTGAACGATTATAATTCACCCCTCCACTTT
D: NA; V: TRBV6-6; J: TRBJ1-3; size: NA; CDR3: CASSPRDTIYF; DNA: TGTGCCAGCAGCCCCCGGGACACCATATATTTT
D: NA; V: TRBV7-2; J: TRBJ2-6; size: NA; CDR3: CASSLWSSGANVLTF; DNA: TGTGCCAGCAGCTTATGGTCCTCTGGGGCCAACGTCCTGACTTTC
D: TRBD1; V: TRBV9; J: TRBJ2-7; size: NA; CDR3: CASSVGQGDYEQYF; DNA: TGTGCCAGCAGCGTAGGACAGGGTGACTACGAGCAGTACTTC
D: NA; V: TRBV6-1; J: TRBJ2-7; size: NA; CDR3: CASSEVAGSPYEQYF; DNA: TGTGCCAGCAGTGAAGTGGCAGGGAGCCCCTACGAGCAGTACTTC
D: NA; V: TRBV5-6; J: TRBJ2-7; size: NA; CDR3: CASSSDRIYEQYF; DNA: TGTGCCAGCAGCTCCGACAGAATCTACGAGCAGTACTTC
D: NA; V: TRBV7-3; J: TRBJ1-6; size: few; CDR3: CASSLTEPGTGSPLHF; DNA: TGTGCCAGCAGCTTAACGGAACCAGGGACGGGTTCACCCCTCCACTTT
D: NA; V: TRBV9; J: TRBJ2-5; size: few; CDR3: CASSASAQGGETQYF; DNA: TGTGCCAGCAGCGCCTCCGCCCAAGGAGGAGAGACCCAGTACTTC
D: NA; V: TRBV29-1; J: TRBJ1-2; size: few; CDR3: CSVEGTRKYGYTF; DNA: TGCAGCGTTGAAGGGACAAGGAAATATGGCTACACCTTC
D: NA; V: TRBV5-5; J: TRBJ2-6; size: NA; CDR3: CASSLVPGTTSSGANVLTF; DNA: TGTGCCAGCAGCTTAGTTCCGGGGACGACCTCCTCTGGGGCCAACGTCCTGACTTTC
D: TRBD2; V: TRBV29-1; J: TRBJ2-1; size: NA; CDR3: CSDSSAGGGSNEQFF; DNA: TGCAGCGACAGCTCAGCGGGAGGGGGGAGCAATGAGCAGTTCTTC
D: TRBD2; V: TRBV25-1; J: TRBJ2-3; size: few; CDR3: CASSEWSGSLTDTQYF; DNA: TGTGCCAGCAGTGAATGGAGCGGGAGCCTGACAGATACGCAGTATTTT
D: NA; V: TRBV21-1; J: TRBJ2-5; size: NA; CDR3: CASSKVQGRYNETQYF; DNA: TGTGCCAGCAGCAAAGTGCAGGGAAGGTATAACGAGACCCAGTACTTC
D: NA; V: TRBV20-1; J: TRBJ2-1; size: NA; CDR3: CSASPMGARSQFF; DNA: TGCAGTGCTAGCCCTATGGGGGCACGGTCGCAGTTCTTC
D: NA; V: TRBV20-1; J: TRBJ1-1; size: NA; CDR3: CSTREGWTEAFF; DNA: TGCAGTACTAGAGAAGGTTGGACTGAAGCTTTCTTT
D: NA; V: TRBV7-6; J: TRBJ1-5; size: NA; CDR3: CASSLTNGGGNQPQHF; DNA: TGTGCCAGCAGCTTGACGAATGGAGGGGGCAATCAGCCCCAGCATTTT
D: TRBD2; V: TRBV11-2; J: TRBJ2-3; size: NA; CDR3: CASSLVGTSGLITDTQYF; DNA: TGTGCCAGCAGCTTAGTTGGGACTAGCGGGCTTATCACAGATACGCAGTATTTT
D: TRBD2; V: TRBV10-3; J: TRBJ2-1; size: NA; CDR3: CAISRGGIAGGDNEQFF; DNA: TGTGCCATCAGTCGAGGGGGAATAGCGGGAGGGGACAATGAGCAGTTCTTC
D: TRBD2; V: TRBV4-2; J: TRBJ2-1; size: few; CDR3: CASSQQPSGSSYNEQFF; DNA: TGTGCCAGCAGCCAACAGCCTAGCGGGAGTTCCTACAATGAGCAGTTCTTC
D: TRBD1; V: TRBV12-3/TRBV12-4; J: TRBJ1-1; size: NA; CDR3: CASTKQGGGKDTEAFF; DNA: TGTGCCAGCACCAAACAAGGGGGCGGGAAGGACACTGAAGCTTTCTTT
D: TRBD2; V: TRBV20-1; J: TRBJ2-7; size: few; CDR3: CSARPSGCEQYF; DNA: TGCAGTGCTAGGCCTAGCGGGTGCGAGCAGTACTTC
D: NA; V: TRBV7-2; J: TRBJ1-5; size: NA; CDR3: CASSWGGQPQHF; DNA: TGTGCCAGCAGCTGGGGGGGACAGCCCCAGCATTTT
D: TRBD1; V: TRBV5-1; J: TRBJ2-7; size: NA; CDR3: CASSSQGADNEQYF; DNA: TGCGCCAGCAGCTCGCAGGGGGCCGATAATGAGCAGTACTTC
D: NA; V: TRBV29-1; J: TRBJ2-3; size: NA; CDR3: CSVKGPRHTDTQYF; DNA: TGCAGCGTTAAGGGCCCTAGACACACAGATACGCAGTATTTT
D: TRBD2; V: TRBV29-1; J: TRBJ2-1; size: few; CDR3: CSVEPGTSGKGNEQFF; DNA: TGCAGCGTTGAACCCGGGACTAGCGGGAAAGGGAATGAGCAGTTCTTC